This TCR beta chain is drawn from a study of T-cell reconstitution after alpha-beta-depleted transplantation in children. Overall study results and limits: Newly produced T cells mostly accounted for T-cell counts and diversity one year post-transplant. For some patients, TCRbeta diversity was high at day 60 because of recipient T cells and thymic progenitors that survived. Reportedly, only several hundred clones from non-depleted graft cells drove alpha-beta T-cell counts at about two months.

This clonotype has a handful of counts. Its cognate antigen is unknown. V was clipped by 6 bases and J by 5 bases, with 13 bases between them. The CDR3 totals 14 residues. For TCRbeta, the library was prepared with unique molecular identifiers. TCRdb recomputed calls from the PCR reads with MiXCR, one row per CDR3 protein. The table records fewer than 550,000 distinct CDR3 sequences, about an eighth of them present only once. The source of this sequence is a female patient aged 2 to 10 who had a stem cell transplant for aplastic anemia, so the T cells may come from the graft donor. Material: PBMCs, mostly from graft donor cells, obtained 180 days after TCRalphabeta/CD19-depleted stem cell transplant. The chain has TRBV12-3 or TRBV12-4 and TRBJ1-4; a weak D match, TRBD1 (5 bases). CDR3 bases: TGTGCCAGCAGCGAAGGGACGGTGAATGAAAAACTGTTTTTT. This gives the protein CASSEGTVNEKLFF.